This T cell receptor beta chain was recovered during a study of blood T cell repertoires in COVID-19. Study information: Sources were T cells, B-cell-depleted T cells, or PBMCs; the material itself was cDNA or gDNA.

The germline V gene has CDR1 LNHDA and CDR2 SQIVND (reference sequence). The CDR3 has 16 amino acids. V gave up 6 bases and J gave up 2 bases; unmatched junction bases: 11. The age range of participants was about 18 to 90 years, with residence in under 30 US areas. Some clones are missing from TCRdb's copy, which holds only in-frame ones; the method was immunoSEQ multiplex PCR. The sample holds approximately 400,000 clones; roughly four fifths are singletons and the top ten take 5% to 5.5%. The clonotype comes from a woman between 50 and 59 years old who had recovered from COVID-19. This chain connects TRBV19 to TRBJ2-7, with TRBD2 identical over 9 bases. Sequenced sample: PBMCs or T cells enriched from blood (not recorded which). CDR3 sequence (DNA): TGTGCCAGTAGGCGGTCTAGCGGGACCAATACCTACGAGCAGTACTTC. Protein: CASRRSSGTNTYEQYF.